The rows below give T cell receptor beta chains drawn from one sample of a study of lymphopenia after photon versus proton radiotherapy. The method was immunoSEQ multiplex PCR; TCRdb's version includes in-frame clones alone and lacks a portion of them. The sample holds tens of thousands of clones, about nine tenths seen once. The material was peripheral blood, obtained from a patient treated with proton-based radiotherapy. The receptor set was obtained from a man aged 80 or over with esophageal cancer. The CDR3 runs from the conserved cysteine through the conserved F or W. The D gene is left open where the match is weak. The size entry is marked missing in some rows and otherwise reads once, few, many or a size class.

TRBD1	few	TRBV6-5	TRBJ2-7	TGTGCCAGCAGTTCGGACAGGGGGATATCGTCCTACGAGCAGTACTTC	CASSSDRGISSYEQYF
-	-	TRBV7-9	TRBJ2-7	TGTGCCAGCAGCTCGGGACCCTTAGGGCAGTACTTC	CASSSGPLGQYF
TRBD2	-	TRBV9	TRBJ2-5	TGTGCCAGCAGCCAGGGACTAGCGGAAAGTGGGACCCAGTACTTC	CASSQGLAESGTQYF
-	-	TRBV7-9	TRBJ1-3	TGTGCCAGCAGCTTTTACCGCAACTCTGGAAACACCATATATTTT	CASSFYRNSGNTIYF
TRBD1	-	TRBV10-3	TRBJ1-1	TGTGCCATCAGTGGGACAGGGAACACTGAAGCTTTCTTT	CAISGTGNTEAFF
TRBD2	-	TRBV5-5	TRBJ2-5	TGTGCCAGCAGCCCCTCCCGGGAGGGGACGGAGACCCAGTACTTC	CASSPSREGTETQYF
-	-	TRBV7-9	TRBJ1-3	TGTGCCAGCAGCTCCGGCCAGGGAAACACCATATATTTT	CASSSGQGNTIYF
-	once	TRBV19	TRBJ2-7	TGTGCCAGTAGGGGGATGATGGGGAATCGGGTCGAGCAGTACTTC	CASRGMMGNRVEQYF
-	-	TRBV6-1	TRBJ1-1	TGTGCCAGCAGTGAAGGAGCAAGCAGGAGATTCACTGAAGCTTTCTTT	CASSEGASRRFTEAFF
-	-	TRBV9	TRBJ2-2	TGTGCCAGCAGCGTAACTAGCCTTAACACCGGGGAGCTGTTTTTT	CASSVTSLNTGELFF
-	-	TRBV11-2	TRBJ1-2	TGTGCCAGCAGCTTAGATCTAGGGACATCAAATGGCTACACCTTC	CASSLDLGTSNGYTF
-	once	TRBV27	TRBJ2-7	TGTGCCAGCAGTTTACTGGAATCCTACGAGCAGTACTTC	CASSLLESYEQYF
-	once	TRBV9	TRBJ1-1	TGTGCCAGCAGCGCTCCGAGGGGGAGGGACACTGAAGCTTTCTTT	CASSAPRGRDTEAFF
-	few	TRBV7-9	TRBJ1-1	TGTGCCAGCAGCTTATCCGGGGCGAACACTGAAGCTTTCTTT	CASSLSGANTEAFF
TRBD1	-	TRBV6-5	TRBJ1-2	TGTGCCAGCAGACCCGGGACAGGGGAATATGGCTACACCTTC	CASRPGTGEYGYTF
-	-	TRBV21-1	TRBJ1-3	TGTGCCAGCAACAACCCGACCGGGAGGGCCCACTCTGGAAACACCATATATTTT	CASNNPTGRAHSGNTIYF